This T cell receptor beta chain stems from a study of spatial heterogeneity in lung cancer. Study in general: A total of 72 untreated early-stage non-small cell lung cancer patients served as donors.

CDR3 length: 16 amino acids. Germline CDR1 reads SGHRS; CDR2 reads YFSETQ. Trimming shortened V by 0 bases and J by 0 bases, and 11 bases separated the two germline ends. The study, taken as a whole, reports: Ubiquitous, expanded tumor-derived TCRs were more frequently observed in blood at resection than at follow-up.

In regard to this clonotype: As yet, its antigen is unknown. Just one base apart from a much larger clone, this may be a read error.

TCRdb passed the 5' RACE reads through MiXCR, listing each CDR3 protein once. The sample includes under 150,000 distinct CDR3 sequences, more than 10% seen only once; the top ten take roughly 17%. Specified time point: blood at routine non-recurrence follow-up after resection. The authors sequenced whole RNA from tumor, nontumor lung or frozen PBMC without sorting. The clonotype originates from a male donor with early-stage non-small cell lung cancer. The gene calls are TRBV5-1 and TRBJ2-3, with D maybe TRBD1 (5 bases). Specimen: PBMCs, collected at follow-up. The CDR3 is CASSLAGRVSTDTQYF. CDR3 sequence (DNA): TGCGCCAGCAGCTTGGCTGGCAGGGTGAGCACAGATACGCAGTATTTT.